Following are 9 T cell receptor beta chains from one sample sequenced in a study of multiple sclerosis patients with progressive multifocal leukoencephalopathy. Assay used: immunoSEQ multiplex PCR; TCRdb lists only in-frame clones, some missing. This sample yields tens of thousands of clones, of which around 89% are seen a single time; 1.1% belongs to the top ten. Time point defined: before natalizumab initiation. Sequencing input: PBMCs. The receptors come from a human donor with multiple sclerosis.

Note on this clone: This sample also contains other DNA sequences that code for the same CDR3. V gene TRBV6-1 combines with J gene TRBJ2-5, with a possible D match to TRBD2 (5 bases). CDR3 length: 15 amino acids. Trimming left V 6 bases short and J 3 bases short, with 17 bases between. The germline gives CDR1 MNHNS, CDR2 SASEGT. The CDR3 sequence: CASSFQTRAKETQYF. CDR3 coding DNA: TGTGCCAGCAGCTTCCAGACGAGGGCTAAAGAGACCCAGTACTTC.

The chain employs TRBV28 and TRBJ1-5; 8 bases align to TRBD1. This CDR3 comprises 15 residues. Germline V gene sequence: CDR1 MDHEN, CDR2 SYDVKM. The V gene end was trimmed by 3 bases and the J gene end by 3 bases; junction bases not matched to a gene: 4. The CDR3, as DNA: TGTGCCAGCAGTTTTCTGACAGGGGACAATCAGCCCCAGCATTTT. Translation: CASSFLTGDNQPQHF. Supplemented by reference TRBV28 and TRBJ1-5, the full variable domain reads DVKVTQSSRYLVKRTGEKVFLECVQDMDHENMFWYRQDPGLGLRLIYFSYDVKMKEKGDIPEGYSVSREKKERFSLILESASTNQTSMYLCASSFLTGDNQPQHFGDGTRLSIL.

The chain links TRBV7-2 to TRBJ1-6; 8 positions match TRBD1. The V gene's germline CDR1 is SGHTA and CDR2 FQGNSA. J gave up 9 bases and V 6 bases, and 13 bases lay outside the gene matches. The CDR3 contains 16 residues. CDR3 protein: CASRREPQGAGSPLHF. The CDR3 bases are TGTGCCAGCAGGCGGGAACCCCAGGGGGCAGGTTCACCCCTCCACTTT.

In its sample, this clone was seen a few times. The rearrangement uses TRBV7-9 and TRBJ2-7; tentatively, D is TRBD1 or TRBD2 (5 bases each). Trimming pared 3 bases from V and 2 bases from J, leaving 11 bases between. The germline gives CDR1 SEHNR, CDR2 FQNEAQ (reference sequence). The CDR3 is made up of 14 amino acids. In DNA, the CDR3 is TGTGCCAGCAGCTTTCGGGACGGCCCCTACGAGCAGTACTTC. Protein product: CASSFRDGPYEQYF.

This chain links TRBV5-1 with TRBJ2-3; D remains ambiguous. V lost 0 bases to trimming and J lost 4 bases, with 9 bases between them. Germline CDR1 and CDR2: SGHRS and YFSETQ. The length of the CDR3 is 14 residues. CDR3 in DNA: TGCGCCAGCAGCTTGGGATCGGACCCAGATACGCAGTATTTT. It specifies CASSLGSDPDTQYF.

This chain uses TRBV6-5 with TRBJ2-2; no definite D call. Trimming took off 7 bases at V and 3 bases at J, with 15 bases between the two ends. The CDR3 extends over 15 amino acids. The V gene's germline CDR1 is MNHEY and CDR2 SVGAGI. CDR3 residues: CASNSRRRDTGELFF. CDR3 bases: TGTGCCAGCAACTCCCGGAGAAGAGACACCGGGGAGCTGTTTTTT.

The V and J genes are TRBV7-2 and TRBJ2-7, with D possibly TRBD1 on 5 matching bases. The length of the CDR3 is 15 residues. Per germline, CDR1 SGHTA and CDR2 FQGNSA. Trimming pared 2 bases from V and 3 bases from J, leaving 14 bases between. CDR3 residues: CASSLSQDYLYEQYF. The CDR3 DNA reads TGTGCCAGCAGCTTATCACAGGATTACCTCTACGAGCAGTACTTC.

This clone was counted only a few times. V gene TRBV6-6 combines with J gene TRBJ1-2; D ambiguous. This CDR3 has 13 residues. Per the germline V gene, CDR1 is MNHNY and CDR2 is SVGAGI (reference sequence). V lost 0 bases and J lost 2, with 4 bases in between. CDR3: CASSYSENYGYTF. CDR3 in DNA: TGTGCCAGCAGTTACTCAGAAAACTATGGCTACACCTTC.

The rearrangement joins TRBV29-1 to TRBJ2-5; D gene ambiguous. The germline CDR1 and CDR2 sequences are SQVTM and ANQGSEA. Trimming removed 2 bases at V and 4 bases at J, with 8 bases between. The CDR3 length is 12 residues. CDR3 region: CSVEIVSETQYF. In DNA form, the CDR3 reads TGCAGCGTTGAAATAGTCTCAGAGACCCAGTACTTC.